This TCR beta chain was obtained from a study of precursors of human CD4 cytotoxic T cells (dated by TCRdb to 2017 to 2018). The study in broad terms: The bulk TCR-seq analysis covered CD4+ memory subsets from 15 or so donors in total. Sequences for both the TCRalpha and TCRbeta chains came out of the TCR-seq analysis of around 13 donors (table S7). Study-wide conclusions, independent of this receptor: Expanded effector clonotypes made up a larger fraction of IL-7Rhigh TEMRA clonotypes than of TEM or TCM clonotypes. Only about 95% of the 14 donors were included in some bulk TCR-seq comparisons, suggesting that not every subset was available for every donor. IL-7Rhigh and IL-7R- TEMRA subsets showed more restricted TCR repertoires, with lower diversity and more expanded clonotypes, than TCM and TEM subsets. The authors noted that a human observational design cannot definitively establish the direction of differentiation between precursor and effector cells.

For sequencing, an Illumina MiSeq was employed. Regarding the original processing steps: The Shannon-Wiener index, calculated in VDJtools, was used to measure repertoire diversity. TCRbeta clonotypes with a clonotype frequency of at least 3 were defined as expanded. The raw public reads went through TCRdb reprocessing: fastp at Q25, MiXCR clone calling, in-frame beta chains kept. Each entry merges the rows of one CDR3 protein and shows their most common DNA and genes. TCRdb, not the original authors, processed these V and J calls. This sample holds over a hundred distinct CDR3 sequences; over 45% were observed only once. About 80% of the sample is in the top ten clones. To test a precursor-effector relationship among CD4 cytotoxic T cells, bulk UMI-based TCR sequencing was performed on four sorted CD4+ memory subsets (TCM, TEM, IL-7Rhigh TEMRA, IL-7R- TEMRA). Cells were obtained from peripheral blood mononuclear cells that had been isolated from human blood.

With respect to this clonotype: Its cognate antigen has yet to be identified. Base qualities are not recorded, but no much larger clone differs from it by a single base.

V is pared back by 8 bases and J by 4 bases, with 14 bases lying between the germline termini. CDR1 and CDR2 were assigned from the germline V gene (reference sequence) as SEHNR and FQNEAQ. Including cysteine and phenylalanine, the CDR3 has 13 amino acids. Only the CDR3 DNA stays, 39 bases, in frame from base 1. The sample consisted of memory CD4+ T cells from blood (PBMCs). The chain is encoded by TRBV7-9 joined to TRBJ1-2, with the D gene not confidently named. This TCR was sampled from a human donor in good health. The bases are TGTGCCAGCTCTCGGACCGGAGTCTATGGCTACACCTTC. Its translation is CASSRTGVYGYTF.